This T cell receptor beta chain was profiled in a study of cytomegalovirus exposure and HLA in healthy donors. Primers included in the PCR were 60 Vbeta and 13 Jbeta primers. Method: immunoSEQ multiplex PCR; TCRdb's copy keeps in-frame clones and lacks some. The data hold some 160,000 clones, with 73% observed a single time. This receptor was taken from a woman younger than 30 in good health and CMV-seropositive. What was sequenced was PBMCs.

CDR3 in amino acids: CASSLGQVYNSPLHF. The CDR3 DNA sequence: TGTGCCAGCAGCCTCGGACAGGTCTATAATTCACCCCTCCACTTT. This rearrangement joins TRBV5-6 to TRBJ1-6; 7 positions agree with TRBD1. V dropped 4 bases and J dropped 3; count of bases not matched to a gene: 4. CDR1 is SGHDT and CDR2 is YYEEEE in the germline V gene. The CDR3 consists of 15 residues.